This T cell receptor beta chain was captured in a study of blood T cell repertoires in COVID-19 (dated by TCRdb to about 2020). Notes on the research overall: The collaborator samples originated in the United States, Italy and Spain and spanned the acute and convalescent phases of COVID-19. The samples were drawn from two sources: the first 160 participants of the ongoing ImmuneRACE study, and 950 to 1,500 subjects contributed by 6 global collaborators. The sample metadata nearly always contained a de-identified subject ID, COVID-19 status, age in years and sex. The material from the prospective study consisted of cDNA or gDNA derived from T cells, B-cell-depleted T cells, or PBMCs. Where HLA class I and class II types were available, the types were taken from metadata supplied by the sample provider, not from assay-based typing. The dataset comprised deeply sampled blood TCRbeta repertoires from subjects exposed to, actively infected with, or recovered from COVID-19. The repertoires were made available in a free public database intended to serve as a resource for research on the immune response to SARS-CoV-2.

Broad study findings and their caveats: The quantity of clinical and demographic metadata differed by source and by participant and was supplied without curation.

About this clone: Its recognized antigen is unknown. No qualities accompany the bases; no much larger clone lies one base away.

TCRbeta CDR3 regions were amplified from genomic DNA by means of the immunoSEQ Assay, a bias-controlled multiplex PCR. As for the original processing: The number of nucleated cells in each sample was estimated by amplification of reference gene primers within the assay. To quantify the absolute abundance of each unique TCRbeta CDR3 rearrangement, sequence reads were collapsed and filtered. For each sample, productive Simpson clonality was calculated by taking the square root of Simpson's diversity index across productive rearrangements. This is the immuneACCESS table as TCRdb keeps it, with only in-frame sequences that have V and J called. A part of the clones is gone; compared with another copy, unresolved V genes explain less than half, and the rest is unexplained. That table supplies the V and J calls and clone size; D and trimming were determined from the DNA. The sample profile shows 200,000 to 300,000 clones; over 80% of them were found once. The ten largest clones take up roughly 2% of the sample.

From its cysteine to its phenylalanine, the CDR3 spans 13 amino acids. CDR3 DNA is the only sequence kept; it has 39 bases, read in frame from the first base. From the germline V gene, CDR1 is KGHDR and CDR2 is SFDVKD. The germline V end is reduced by 2 bases and the J end by 8 bases; junction bases left unmatched: 3. A second Seattle source provided samples from volunteer blood donors who had recovered from COVID-19. Whole blood was collected in K2EDTA tubes by collaborating institutions according to the institutions' own protocols. Collaborator samples were shipped for TCRbeta analysis as frozen whole blood, isolated PBMCs, or DNA extracted from either sample type.

This sequence uses TRBV24-1 and TRBJ1-2; 8 middle bases align to TRBD1. The sequence derives from a man aged 25-45 years who had recovered from COVID-19. Input material: peripheral blood. The bases are TGTGCCACCAGTGATTGGACAGGGCAGGGCTACACCTTC. It encodes CATSDWTGQGYTF.